The clone carrying this TCR beta chain appeared a single time. Method: immunoSEQ multiplex PCR; TCRdb's copy keeps in-frame clones and lacks some. Seen here are about 9,300 clones, 90% to 95% observed once, and the top ten hold 2% to 3%. This specimen comes from a study of graft-versus-host responses after intestinal transplantation. Study-wide context: Recipients uniformly received anti-thymocyte globulin induction, followed by tacrolimus and steroids for around 3 years.

Trimming left V 6 bases short and J 3 bases short, with 14 bases between. Looked up from germline, CDR1 is LGHNA and CDR2 is YNFKEQ. The CDR3 loop spans 15 amino acids. The clonotype comes from a human patient who received an intestinal transplant, so some T cells may come from the graft donor. The sequenced sample was PBMCs, obtained just over 42 days after intestinal transplant. The rearrangement joins TRBV4-2 to TRBJ1-4, with D unresolved. The CDR3 reads CASRNNRDPNEKLFF. The CDR3 DNA reads as TGTGCCAGCAGAAACAACCGGGATCCTAATGAAAAACTGTTTTTT.